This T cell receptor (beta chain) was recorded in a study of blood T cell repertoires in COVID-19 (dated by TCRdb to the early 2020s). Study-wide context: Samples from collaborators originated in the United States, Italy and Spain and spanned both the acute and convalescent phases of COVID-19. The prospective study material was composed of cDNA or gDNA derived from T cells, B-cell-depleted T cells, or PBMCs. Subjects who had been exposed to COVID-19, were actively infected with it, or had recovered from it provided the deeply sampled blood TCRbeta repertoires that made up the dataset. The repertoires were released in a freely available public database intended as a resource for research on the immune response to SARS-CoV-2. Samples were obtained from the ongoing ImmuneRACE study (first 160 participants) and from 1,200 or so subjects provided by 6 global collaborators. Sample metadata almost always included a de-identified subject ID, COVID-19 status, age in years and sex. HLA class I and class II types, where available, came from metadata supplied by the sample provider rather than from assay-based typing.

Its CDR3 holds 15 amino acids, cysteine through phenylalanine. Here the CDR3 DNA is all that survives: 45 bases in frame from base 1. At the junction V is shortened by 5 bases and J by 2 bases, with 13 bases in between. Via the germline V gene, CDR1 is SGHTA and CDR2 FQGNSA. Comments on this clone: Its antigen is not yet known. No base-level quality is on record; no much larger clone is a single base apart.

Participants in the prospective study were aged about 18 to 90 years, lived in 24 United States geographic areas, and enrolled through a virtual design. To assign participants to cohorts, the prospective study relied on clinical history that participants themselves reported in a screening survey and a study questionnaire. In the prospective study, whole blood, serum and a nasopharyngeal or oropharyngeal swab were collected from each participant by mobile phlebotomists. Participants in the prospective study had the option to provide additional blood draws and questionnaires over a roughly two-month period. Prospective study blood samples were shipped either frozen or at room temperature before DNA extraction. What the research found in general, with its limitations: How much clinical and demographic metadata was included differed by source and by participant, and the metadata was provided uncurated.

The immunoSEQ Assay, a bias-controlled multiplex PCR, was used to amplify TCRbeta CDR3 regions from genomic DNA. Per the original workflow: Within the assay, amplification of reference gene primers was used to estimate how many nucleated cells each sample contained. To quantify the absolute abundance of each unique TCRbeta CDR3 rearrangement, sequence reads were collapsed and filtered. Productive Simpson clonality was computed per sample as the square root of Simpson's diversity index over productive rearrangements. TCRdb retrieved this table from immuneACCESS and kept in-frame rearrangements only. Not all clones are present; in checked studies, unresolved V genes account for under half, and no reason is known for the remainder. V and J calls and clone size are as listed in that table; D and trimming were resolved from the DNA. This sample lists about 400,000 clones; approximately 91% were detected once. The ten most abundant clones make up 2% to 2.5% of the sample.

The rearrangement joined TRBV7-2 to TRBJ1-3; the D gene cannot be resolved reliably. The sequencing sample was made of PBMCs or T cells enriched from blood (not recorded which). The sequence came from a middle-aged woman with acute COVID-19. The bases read TGTGCCAGCAGCCGTGCGTGGGAGGCTGGAAACACCATATATTTT. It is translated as CASSRAWEAGNTIYF.